A single sample gave rise to the 5 T cell receptor beta chains below, sequenced in a study of blood T cell repertoires in COVID-19. Assay used: immunoSEQ multiplex PCR; TCRdb lists only in-frame clones, some missing. The data show about 380,000 clones, roughly 80% seen once. Sequencing was carried out using peripheral blood. The origin of the receptors is a human donor with acute or convalescent COVID-19. The donor label of this sample is uncertain.

J is TRBJ2-3 and V is TRBV6-5; 12 nucleotides align to TRBD1. This CDR3 region has 15 residues. The trim removed 5 bases at V and 8 bases at J, leaving 8 bases unmatched. The germline CDR1 and CDR2 sequences are MNHEY and SVGAGI. This chain's CDR3 is CASSPRDRGQFTQYF. As DNA, the CDR3 is TGTGCCAGCAGTCCTAGGGACAGGGGGCAGTTTACGCAGTATTTT.

This clone was seen once. The chain links TRBV19 to TRBJ1-5; TRBD1 might be the D (6 bases). The CDR3 is 17 amino acids. With 2 bases removed from V and 4 bases from J, the gap between germline ends came to 18 bases. The germline CDR1 and CDR2 sequences are LNHDA and SQIVND (reference sequence). CDR3 coding DNA: TGTGCCAGTAGTATACTGTTGCGCAGGGGTAGAAATCAGCCCCAGCATTTT. It codes for CASSILLRRGRNQPQHF.

The J gene is TRBJ1-6, the V gene TRBV9, with D perhaps matching TRBD1 (6 bases). The V gene's germline CDR1 is SGDLS and CDR2 YYNGEE. CDR3 length equals 15 residues. Trimming cost V 3 bases and J 7 bases, with 14 bases left between them. CDR3: CASSAQGRGNSPLHF. CDR3 nucleotides: TGTGCCAGCAGCGCCCAGGGGAGGGGAAATTCACCCCTCCACTTT.

This chain connects TRBV14 to TRBJ1-3; D is undetermined. This CDR3 is 15 amino acids long. The germline V and J ends were trimmed by 2 bases and 4 bases, with 12 bases remaining between them. Per germline, CDR1 SGHDN and CDR2 FVKESK. CDR3 protein: CASSQSTWRGNTIYF. CDR3 DNA sequence: TGTGCCAGCAGCCAAAGCACCTGGAGAGGAAACACCATATATTTT.

CDR3 region: CASARRDANYGYTF. CDR3 nucleotides: TGTGCCTCCGCTAGGAGAGACGCTAACTATGGCTACACCTTC. J is TRBJ1-2 and V is TRBV30; the D is unclear. The germline gives CDR1 GTSNPN, CDR2 SVGIG (reference sequence). The CDR3 sequence is 14 residues long. The V end lost 7 bases, the J end lost 0 bases, and 15 bases lay between the germline ends.